The sequence of this TCR beta chain was determined in a study of T-cell reconstitution after alpha-beta-depleted transplantation in children. Study-wide results and caveats: T-cell counts and diversity at one year following transplant were attributed mainly to newly produced T cells. By about two months after transplant, alpha-beta T cells reportedly arose from several hundred graft clones that had expanded. Diversity of TCRbeta at day 60 was high in some patients, arising from surviving recipient T cells and thymic progenitors.

Preparation of the TCRbeta library used unique molecular identifiers. In TCRdb, the PCR reads were re-called with MiXCR into one record per CDR3 protein. In the table there are fewer than 1 million distinct CDR3 sequences, roughly 16% of which are singletons. This CDR3 region has 15 residues. Germline V gene data show CDR1 as LNHDA and CDR2 as SQIVND (reference sequence). V lost 5 bases and J lost 1; bases outside the gene matches: 7. For this clonotype: The antigen is undetermined.

This chain links TRBV19 with TRBJ2-7; TRBD1 matches 8 bases. The material sequenced was PBMCs, mostly from graft donor cells, taken 360 days after TCRalphabeta/CD19-depleted stem cell transplant. This clonotype originated in a male patient aged 10-17 years who had a stem cell transplant for acute lymphoblastic leukemia, so the T cells may come from the graft donor. The CDR3 loop reads CASSGGTGLSYEQYF. CDR3 DNA: TGTGCCAGTAGTGGCGGGACAGGATTATCCTACGAGCAGTACTTC.